A single sample gave rise to the 9 T cell receptor beta chains below, sequenced in a study of response to subunit inactivated influenza vaccine. From the RT-PCR reads, TCRdb called clonotypes with MiXCR, one entry per CDR3 protein. In the table there are 450,000 to 500,000 distinct CDR3 sequences, 10% to 11% of which are singletons. The starting material was PBMCs from blood, obtained about 6 weeks after vaccination. These receptors were obtained from a man aged 50-59 years who received an inactivated influenza vaccine.

This clonotype was observed at least ten times. The CDR3 region has the DNA TGTGCCAGCAGCTGGGGGACAGGGGAAGCTGAAGCTTTCTTT. It yields the protein CASSWGTGEAEAFF. The chain couples TRBV5-6 to TRBJ1-1; 10 nucleotides agree with TRBD1. The CDR3 covers 14 residues. Germline-derived CDR1 and CDR2 are SGHDT and YYEEEE. V lost 3 bases, J lost 6 bases, and 5 bases stayed unmatched.

This clonotype was observed many times. The rearrangement links TRBV12-3 or TRBV12-4 to TRBJ1-6; 7 bases match TRBD1. The CDR3 consists of 15 residues. The junction had 6 bases not matched to a gene; V was cut back by 4 bases and J by 6 bases. As DNA, the CDR3 is TGTGCCAGCAGTTACAGACAGGGTCCTAATTCACCCCTCCACTTT. Its protein is CASSYRQGPNSPLHF.

This clonotype was picked up a small number of times. This chain connects TRBV24-1 to TRBJ2-3, with D hard to call. V was clipped by 1 base and J by 6 bases, with 13 bases between them. The CDR3 sequence is 15 residues long. Looked up from germline, CDR1 is KGHDR and CDR2 is SFDVKD. The CDR3 spells CATSDLETSGDTQYF. CDR3 in DNA: TGTGCCACCAGTGATTTAGAGACCTCCGGGGATACGCAGTATTTT.

A few counts support this clonotype. The chain recombines TRBV15 with TRBJ1-2, with D tentatively TRBD1 (6 bases). The CDR3 is 13 amino acids. V lost 3 bases to trimming and J lost 2 bases, with 7 bases between them. Germline CDR1 is LNHNV and CDR2 is YYDKDF (reference sequence). The CDR3 sequence is CATSSGQNYGYTF. The CDR3 DNA is TGTGCCACCAGCAGTGGACAGAACTATGGCTACACCTTC.

The sample holds many counts of this clonotype. The chain is built from TRBV6-5 and TRBJ1-1; perhaps TRBD1 as D (5 bases). The ends were cut back, 3 bases at V and 1 base at J, with 6 bases in the middle. Germline values: CDR1 MNHEY, CDR2 SVGAGI. The CDR3 sequence is 13 residues long. The CDR3 spells CASSYTGNTEAFF. In DNA form, the CDR3 reads TGTGCCAGCAGTTATACAGGGAACACTGAAGCTTTCTTT.

This clonotype was observed a few times. This chain uses TRBV3-1 with TRBJ2-7; D remains unclear. The CDR3 consists of 15 residues. Germline V lookup: CDR1 LGHDT, CDR2 YNNKEL (reference sequence). Deletions cut 6 bases from V and 6 bases from J, with 21 bases between. In nucleotides, the CDR3 is TGTGCCAGCAGTCCACTCGGAAACACCGCCGTCGAGCAGTACTTC. Translation: CASSPLGNTAVEQYF.

This clonotype was detected many times. The chain couples TRBV12-3 or TRBV12-4 to TRBJ2-7; the D gene is possibly TRBD2 (5 bases). The V and J ends lost 7 bases and 0 bases respectively, with 10 bases between them. This CDR3 comprises 13 residues. DNA of the CDR3: TGTGCCAGCAAAGAGGGCAACTCCTACGAGCAGTACTTC. As protein: CASKEGNSYEQYF.

This clonotype was detected only a few times. V usage is TRBV12-3 or TRBV12-4 and J usage is TRBJ2-7, with TRBD1 matching 7 bases. Trimming cost V 3 bases and J 0 bases; bases outside gene matches: 5. The CDR3 has 15 amino acids. CDR3 protein: CASSFQGTVSYEQYF. CDR3 bases: TGTGCCAGCAGTTTCCAAGGGACAGTCTCCTACGAGCAGTACTTC.

The CDR3 loop is CASSLDPGGNLEQYF. CDR3 nucleotides: TGCGCCAGCAGCTTGGATCCGGGGGGGAACCTCGAGCAGTACTTC. The V call is TRBV5-1, the J call TRBJ2-7, with 8 bases lining up with TRBD2. The CDR3 has 15 amino acids. The trim removed 0 bases at V and 6 bases at J, leaving 8 bases unmatched. Germline V lookup: CDR1 SGHRS, CDR2 YFSETQ.